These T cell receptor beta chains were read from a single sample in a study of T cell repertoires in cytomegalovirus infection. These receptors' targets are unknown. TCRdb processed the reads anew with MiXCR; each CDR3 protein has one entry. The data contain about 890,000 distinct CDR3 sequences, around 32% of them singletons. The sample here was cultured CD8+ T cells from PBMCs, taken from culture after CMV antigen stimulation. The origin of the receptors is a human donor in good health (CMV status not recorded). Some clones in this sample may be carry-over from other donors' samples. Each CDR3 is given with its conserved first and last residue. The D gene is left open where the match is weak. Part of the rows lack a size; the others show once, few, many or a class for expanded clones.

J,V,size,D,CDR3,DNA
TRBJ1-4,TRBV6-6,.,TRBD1,CASSPQGAPNEKLFF,TGTGCCAGCAGTCCTCAGGGGGCACCTAATGAAAAACTGTTTTTT
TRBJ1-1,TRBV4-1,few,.,CASSPFSPTEAFF,TGCGCCAGCAGCCCCTTTTCCCCCACTGAAGCTTTCTTT
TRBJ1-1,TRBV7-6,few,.,CASSLVGAREAFF,TGTGCCAGCAGCTTAGTCGGGGCCCGCGAAGCTTTCTTT
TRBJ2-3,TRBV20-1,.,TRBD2,CSARPLGLVGSTDTQYF,TGCAGTGCTAGACCCCTGGGACTAGTGGGGAGCACAGATACGCAGTATTTT
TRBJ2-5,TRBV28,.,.,CASSLTGERGETQYF,TGTGCCAGCAGTTTAACGGGGGAGCGTGGAGAGACCCAGTACTTC
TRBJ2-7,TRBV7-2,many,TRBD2,CASSSPMLAGGTYEQYF,TGTGCCAGCAGCTCCCCGATGTTAGCGGGGGGGACCTACGAGCAGTACTTC
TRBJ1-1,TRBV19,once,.,CASSLVRKTEAFF,TGTGCCAGTAGTTTAGTGCGGAAAACTGAAGCTTTCTTT
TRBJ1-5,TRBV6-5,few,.,CASGPQPQHF,TGTGCCAGCGGCCCTCAGCCCCAGCATTTT
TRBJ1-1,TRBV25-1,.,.,CASSEFEGYKAEAFF,TGTGCCAGCAGTGAATTTGAGGGGTATAAGGCTGAAGCTTTCTTT
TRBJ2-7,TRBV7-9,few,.,CASSPGEIF,TGTGCCAGCAGCCCCGGGGAGATCTTC
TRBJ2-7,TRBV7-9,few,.,CASSYKEEGDYEQYF,TGTGCCAGCAGCTATAAGGAGGAGGGAGACTACGAGCAGTACTTC
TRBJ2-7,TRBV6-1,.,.,CASSFRYPGEGYEQYF,TGTGCCAGCAGTTTTCGTTACCCCGGCGAGGGCTACGAGCAGTACTTC
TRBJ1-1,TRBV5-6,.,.,CASSDSLTSEAFF,TGTGCCAGCAGCGACAGTTTAACCTCTGAAGCTTTCTTT
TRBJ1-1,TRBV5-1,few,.,CASSLTRIPNTEAFF,TGCGCCAGCAGCTTAACACGAATCCCGAACACTGAAGCTTTCTTT
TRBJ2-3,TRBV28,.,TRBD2,CANSPAGGPSSDTQYF,TGTGCCAACAGCCCCGCGGGAGGGCCCTCCTCAGATACGCAGTATTTT
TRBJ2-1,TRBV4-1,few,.,CASSLVMGGKNNEQFF,TGCGCCAGCAGCCTTGTAATGGGGGGAAAGAACAATGAGCAGTTCTTC